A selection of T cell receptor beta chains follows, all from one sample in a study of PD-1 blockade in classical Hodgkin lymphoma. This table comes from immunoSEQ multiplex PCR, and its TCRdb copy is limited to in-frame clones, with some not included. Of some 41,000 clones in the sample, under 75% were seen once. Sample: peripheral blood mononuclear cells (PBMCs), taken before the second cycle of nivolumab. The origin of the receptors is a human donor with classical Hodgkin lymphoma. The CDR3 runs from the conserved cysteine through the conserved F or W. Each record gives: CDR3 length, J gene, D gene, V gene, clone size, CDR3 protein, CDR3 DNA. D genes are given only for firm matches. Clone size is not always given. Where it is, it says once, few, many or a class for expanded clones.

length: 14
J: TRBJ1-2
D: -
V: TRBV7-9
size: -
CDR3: CASKAPTLGYGYTF
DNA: TGTGCCAGCAAGGCACCCACTTTAGGTTATGGCTACACCTTC

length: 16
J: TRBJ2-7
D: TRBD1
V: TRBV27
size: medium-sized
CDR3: CASSLPPGQGAREQYF
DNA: TGTGCCAGCAGTTTACCCCCCGGACAGGGGGCGCGGGAGCAGTACTTC

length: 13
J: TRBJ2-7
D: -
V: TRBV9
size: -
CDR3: CASSVTTSYEQYF
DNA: TGTGCCAGCAGCGTAACGACTTCCTACGAGCAGTACTTC

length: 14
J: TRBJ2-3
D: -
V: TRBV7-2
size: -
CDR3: CASTRGLATDTQYF
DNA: TGTGCCAGCACCCGGGGACTGGCCACAGATACGCAGTATTTT

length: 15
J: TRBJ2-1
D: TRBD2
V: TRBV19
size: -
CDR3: CASKFGTSGTNEQFF
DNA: TGTGCCAGTAAGTTTGGGACTAGCGGGACTAATGAGCAGTTCTTC

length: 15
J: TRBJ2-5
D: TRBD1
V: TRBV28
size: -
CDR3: CASSSSGTAQETQYF
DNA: TGTGCCAGCAGTTCCTCCGGGACAGCACAAGAGACCCAGTACTTC

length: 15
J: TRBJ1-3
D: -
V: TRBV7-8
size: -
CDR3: CASSFIESSGNTIYF
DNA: TGTGCCAGCAGCTTTATTGAGAGCTCTGGAAACACCATATATTTT

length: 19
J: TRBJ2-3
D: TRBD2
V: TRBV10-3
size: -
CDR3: CAIQPQPGLAGEVTDTQYF
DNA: TGTGCCATCCAACCTCAGCCGGGACTAGCGGGAGAGGTTACAGATACGCAGTATTTT

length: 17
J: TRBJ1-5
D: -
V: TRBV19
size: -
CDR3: CASSIDLSGYSNQPQHF
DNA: TGTGCCAGTAGTATAGATCTATCAGGGTACAGCAATCAGCCCCAGCATTTT

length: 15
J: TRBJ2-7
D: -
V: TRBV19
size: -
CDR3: CASSIGQGADYEQYF
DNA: TGTGCCAGTAGTATTGGTCAGGGTGCGGACTACGAGCAGTACTTC

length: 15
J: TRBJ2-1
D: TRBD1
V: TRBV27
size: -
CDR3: CASKPGQGPYNEQFF
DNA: TGTGCCAGCAAACCGGGACAGGGACCCTACAATGAGCAGTTCTTC

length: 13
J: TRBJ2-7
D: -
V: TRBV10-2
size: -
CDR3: CASSEAGMGEQYF
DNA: TGCGCCAGCAGTGAGGCAGGGATGGGCGAGCAGTACTTC

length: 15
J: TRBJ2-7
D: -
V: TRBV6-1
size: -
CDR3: CASNGGTGTSYEQYF
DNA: TGTGCCAGCAATGGGGGAACAGGGACCTCTTACGAGCAGTACTTC

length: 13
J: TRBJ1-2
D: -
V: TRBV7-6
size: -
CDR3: CASSFGGGNGYTF
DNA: TGTGCCAGCAGCTTTGGGGGAGGTAATGGCTACACCTTC

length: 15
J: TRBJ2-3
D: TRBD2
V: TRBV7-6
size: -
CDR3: CASSFWSRGADTQYF
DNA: TGTGCCAGCAGCTTCTGGTCCCGGGGGGCAGATACGCAGTATTTT

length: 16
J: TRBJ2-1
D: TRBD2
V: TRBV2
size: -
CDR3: CASSEPGLAFYNEQFF
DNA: TGTGCCAGCAGTGAACCGGGACTAGCGTTTTACAATGAGCAGTTCTTC

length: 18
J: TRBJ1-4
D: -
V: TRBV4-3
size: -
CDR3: CASSQSMVRTTTNEKLFF
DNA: TGCGCCAGCAGCCAATCCATGGTCCGGACGACAACTAATGAAAAACTGTTTTTT

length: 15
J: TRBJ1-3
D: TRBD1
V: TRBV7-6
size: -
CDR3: CASSSRQGDVNTIYF
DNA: TGTGCCAGCAGCTCACGACAGGGCGACGTAAACACCATATATTTT

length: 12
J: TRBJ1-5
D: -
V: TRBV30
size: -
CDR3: CAWSGVNQPQHF
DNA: TGTGCCTGGAGTGGAGTAAATCAGCCCCAGCATTTT

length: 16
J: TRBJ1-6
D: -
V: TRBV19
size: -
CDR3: CASSIDGRPYNSPLHF
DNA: TGTGCCAGTAGTATAGATGGGCGACCCTATAATTCACCCCTCCACTTT

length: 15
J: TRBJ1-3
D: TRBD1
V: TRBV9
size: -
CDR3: CASSAQGAEGNTIYF
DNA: TGTGCCAGCAGCGCACAGGGGGCTGAGGGAAACACCATATATTTT

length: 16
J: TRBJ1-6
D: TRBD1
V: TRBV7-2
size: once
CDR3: CASSLRGGAGDSPLHF
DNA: TGTGCCAGCAGCCTTAGAGGGGGCGCTGGGGATTCACCCCTCCACTTT

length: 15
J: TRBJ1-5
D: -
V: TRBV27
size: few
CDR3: CASSPQGTNNQPQHF
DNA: TGTGCCAGCAGCCCCCAAGGGACTAATAATCAGCCCCAGCATTTT

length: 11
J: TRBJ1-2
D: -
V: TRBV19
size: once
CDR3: CASSTWGGPAF
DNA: TGTGCCAGTAGCACCTGGGGGGGGCCCGCCTTC

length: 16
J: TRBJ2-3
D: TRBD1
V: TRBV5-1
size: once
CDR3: CASSQTGGGLMDTQYF
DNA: TGCGCCAGCAGCCAGACAGGGGGCGGACTGATGGATACGCAGTATTTT

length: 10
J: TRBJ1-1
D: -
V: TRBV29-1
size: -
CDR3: CSGINTEAFF
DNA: TGCAGCGGGATTAACACTGAAGCTTTCTTT

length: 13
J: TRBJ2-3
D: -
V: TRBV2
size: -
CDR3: CASIPPSTDTQYF
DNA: TGTGCCAGCATCCCACCCAGCACAGATACGCAGTATTTT

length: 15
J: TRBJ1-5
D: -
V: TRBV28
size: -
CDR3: CATKKTSGSNQPQHF
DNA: TGTGCCACCAAGAAAACCTCCGGGAGCAATCAGCCCCAGCATTTT

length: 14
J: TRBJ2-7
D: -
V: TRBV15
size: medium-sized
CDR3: CATSVRDGGNEQYF
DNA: TGTGCCACCAGCGTCCGGGACGGTGGCAACGAGCAGTACTTC

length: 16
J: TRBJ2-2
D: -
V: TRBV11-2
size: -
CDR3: CASSLNLDPNTGELFF
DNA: TGTGCCAGCAGCTTGAATCTAGACCCGAACACCGGGGAGCTGTTTTTT

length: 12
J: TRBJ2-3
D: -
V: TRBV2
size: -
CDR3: CASSEIPDTQYF
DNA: TGTGCCAGCAGTGAAATACCAGATACGCAGTATTTT

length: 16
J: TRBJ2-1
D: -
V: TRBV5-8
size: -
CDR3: CASSLAVGLGYNEQFF
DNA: TGTGCCAGCAGCTTGGCGGTAGGCTTGGGGTACAATGAGCAGTTCTTC

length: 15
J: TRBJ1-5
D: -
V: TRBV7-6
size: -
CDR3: CASSPFDSIDQPQHF
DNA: TGTGCCAGCAGCCCCTTTGACAGTATAGATCAGCCCCAGCATTTT